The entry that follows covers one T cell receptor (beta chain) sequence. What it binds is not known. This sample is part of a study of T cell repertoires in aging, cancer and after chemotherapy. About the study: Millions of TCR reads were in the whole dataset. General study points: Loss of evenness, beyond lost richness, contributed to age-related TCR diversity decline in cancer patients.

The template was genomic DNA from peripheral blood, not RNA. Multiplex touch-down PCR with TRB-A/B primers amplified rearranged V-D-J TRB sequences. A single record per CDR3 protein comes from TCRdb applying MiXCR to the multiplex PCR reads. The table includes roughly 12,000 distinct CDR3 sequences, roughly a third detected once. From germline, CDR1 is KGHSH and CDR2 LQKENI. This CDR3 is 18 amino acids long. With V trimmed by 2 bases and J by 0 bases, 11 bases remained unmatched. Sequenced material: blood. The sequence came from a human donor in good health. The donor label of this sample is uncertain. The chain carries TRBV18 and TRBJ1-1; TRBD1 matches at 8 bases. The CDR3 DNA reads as TGTGCCAGCTCACCATGGCAGGACAGGGTCCACATGAACACTGAAGCTTTCTTT. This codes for CASSPWQDRVHMNTEAFF. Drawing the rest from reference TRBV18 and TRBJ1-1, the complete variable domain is NAGVMQNPRHLVRRRGQEARLRCSPMKGHSHVYWYRQLPEEGLKFMVYLQKENIIDESGMPKERFSAEFPKEGPSILRIQQVVRGDSAAYFCASSPWQDRVHMNTEAFFGQGTRLTVV.